A single TCR beta chain is shown here with its context. The antigen is unknown. The data stem from a study of cytomegalovirus exposure and HLA in healthy donors. Findings and limits, study-wide: Accurate prediction of most subjects' HLA-A and HLA-B alleles from TCR beta sequences was reported.

CDR1 is SNHLY, CDR2 FYNNEI, per germline. The CDR3 totals 15 residues. Trimming removed 6 bases from V and 5 bases from J; junction bases left unmatched: 8. PCR primers comprised 60 Vbeta and 13 Jbeta primers. TCRdb's table, derived via immunoSEQ multiplex PCR, lists solely in-frame clones and lacks some. The sample gives over 150,000 clones, roughly 76% of which show up once; 13% is in the top ten. The chain has TRBV2 and TRBJ2-2, with 8 bases aligning to TRBD1. This TCR was sampled from a woman between 45 and 60 years old in good health and CMV-seronegative. What was sequenced was PBMCs. The chain's CDR3 is CASRATGVDTGELFF. CDR3 coding DNA: TGTGCCAGCAGGGCGACAGGGGTAGATACCGGGGAGCTGTTTTTT.